This record looks at one T cell receptor (beta chain) sequence and its context. Its antigen is not yet known. No base quality values were provided; no much bigger clone lies one nucleotide off. This sample was taken from a study of graft-versus-host responses after intestinal transplantation (dated by TCRdb to 2020 to 2023). Study-wide context: The transplants that recipients got were multivisceral, liver-intestinal, or isolated intestinal. Rather than going through the commercial service, samples from a few later patients were sequenced in-house on an Illumina MiSeq and processed with MiXCR. Graft-versus-host and host-versus-graft alloreactive T cell clones were tracked in the graft, circulation and bone marrow after intestinal transplantation using bulk TCR-beta CDR3 sequencing. The cohort enrolled approximately 24 intestinal transplant recipients, one of whom was a retransplant, and a few patients without pretransplant specimens were excluded. A peak of at least 4% donor T cells among recipient peripheral blood mononuclear cells was the definition used for donor T cell macrochimerism. Alloreactive clones were identified by sequencing pre-transplant mixed lymphocyte reaction products and comparing them with unstimulated pre-transplant donor and recipient T cells. All recipients received anti-thymocyte globulin induction followed by maintenance tacrolimus and steroids for roughly three years.

In the first month after transplant, blood samples were collected up to 4 times, and after that at least monthly when available. CDR1 and CDR2 (MGHRA, YSYEKL) derive from the germline V gene. The CDR3 runs 16 residues from the cysteine to the phenylalanine. The read is trimmed to its CDR3 DNA, 48 bases read in frame from base 1. Trimming removed 0 bases from V and 1 base from J, leaving 9 bases between the germline ends. To prepare the library, the immunoSEQ multiplex PCR assay was applied. For most patients, high-throughput TCR-beta CDR3 sequencing of genomic DNA was performed by Adaptive Biotechnologies. In the authors' own workflow: Adaptive's ImmunoSEQ software supplied the TCR sequencing data for 18 patients, while MiXCR and VDJtools were used to process three other patients. CDR3 nucleotide sequences shared between donor and recipient were removed because their origin could not be assigned. To count as alloreactive, a clone needed at least 2-fold expansion over unstimulated cells and a minimum CFSE-low frequency of 0.002% (template counts) or 0.001% (read counts). A clone was considered mappable if detected in the sequenced pre-transplant spleen, lymph node, or MLR CFSE-low populations of the donor or recipient. The cumulative frequency of alloreactive clones was calculated as a percentage of all sequences, weighted by copy number. TCRdb mirrors the immuneACCESS table, restricted to in-frame sequences. Some clones are absent from its copies; in checked studies, under half trace to an unresolved V gene, and the reason for the others is unknown. The DNA gave D and trimming, while V, J and clone size come from that table. This sample has 40,000 to 55,000 clones in its table, and 90% to 95% of those were observed once. The ten largest clonotypes hold 4.4% of the sample.

Overall study outcomes, separate from this receptor: The conclusions were limited by the relatively low number and heterogeneity of the intestinal transplant patients. High GvH to HvG T cell clonal ratios were observed in the allografts of patients with donor T cell macrochimerism. Early after transplant, peak levels of circulating GvH clones were associated with declines in HvG clones. GvH clones turned up in recipient bone marrow, with some appearing earlier in ileal mucosa or blood, a pattern consistent with an intestinal mucosal origin.

Material: PBMCs, obtained 524 days after transplant. The sequence was obtained from a human patient who received an intestinal transplant, so some T cells may come from the graft donor. The chain is made from TRBV4-1 and TRBJ1-4, with no D gene named confidently. The nucleotide sequence reads TGCGCCAGCAGCCAAGATGTCCGGATAACTAATGAAAAACTGTTTTTT. This gives the protein CASSQDVRITNEKLFF.